One and the same sample provided the 8 T cell receptor beta chains below, sequenced in a study of regulatory and conventional T cells in RAG deficiency. Clones were read by immunoSEQ multiplex PCR, and TCRdb kept only the in-frame ones, dropping some. The sample records roughly 34,000 clones, more than 75% being singletons. Conventional CD4+ T cells were sorted from blood as CD25-low CD127-high cells. This sample also belongs to another study, concerning regulatory T cells. That source reports: Amplification used 52 TRBV primers and 13 TRBJ primers.

Material for sequencing was CD4+ effector T cells sorted from blood. The receptor set was obtained from a human donor in good health.

The V call is TRBV9, the J call TRBJ1-4; D is undetermined. The CDR3 sequence is 15 residues long. Trimming removed 4 bases at V and 4 bases at J, with 14 bases between. From germline, CDR1 is SGDLS and CDR2 YYNGEE. CDR3 DNA sequence: TGTGCCAGCAGCACCACCGGGAACTATAATGAAAAACTGTTTTTT. It is translated as CASSTTGNYNEKLFF.

V is TRBV18 and J is TRBJ1-5; D might be TRBD1 (6 bases). The germline V gene has CDR1 KGHSH and CDR2 LQKENI. This CDR3 is 15 amino acids long. V was shortened by 5 bases and J by 4 bases, with 15 bases between the two germline ends. CDR3: CASSSETGRNQPQHF. The CDR3, as DNA: TGTGCCAGCTCATCCGAGACAGGTCGGAATCAGCCCCAGCATTTT.

The V call is TRBV30, the J call TRBJ2-2, with TRBD1 identical over 9 bases. Germline trimming cut 0 bases from V and 6 bases from J; bases unmatched to any gene: 8. The length of the CDR3 is 16 residues. The germline gives CDR1 GTSNPN, CDR2 SVGIG (reference sequence). The CDR3, as DNA: TGTGCCTGGAGTGTGTTCGGGACAGGGTTCTCCGGGGAGCTGTTTTTT. Translation: CAWSVFGTGFSGELFF.

The genes are TRBV6-5 and TRBJ1-3, with D unclear. The CDR3 has 15 residues. The V end was cut by 3 bases, the J end by 4 bases, with 13 bases between. Looked up from germline, CDR1 is MNHEY and CDR2 is SVGAGI. CDR3 sequence reads: CASSYIGGGGNTIYF. Here the CDR3 DNA reads TGTGCCAGCAGTTATATCGGAGGTGGCGGAAACACCATATATTTT.

CDR3 bases: TGTGCCAGCAGTAGCCACAGGGACCTAACCCCCGAGCAGTACTTC. Protein: CASSSHRDLTPEQYF. The chain carries TRBV28 and TRBJ2-7; perhaps TRBD1 as D (6 bases). V shed 5 bases and J shed 6 bases, with 20 bases lying between them. The CDR3 covers 15 residues. Germline CDR1 is MDHEN and CDR2 is SYDVKM.

The genes are TRBV5-8 and TRBJ2-3; a weak D match, TRBD2 (6 bases). CDR1 and CDR2 from the germline V gene are SGHTS and YDEGEE. CDR3 length: 16 residues. The V end was cut by 0 bases, the J end by 2 bases, with 13 bases between. CDR3 loop: CASSLAKRADTDTQYF. In DNA, the CDR3 is TGTGCCAGCAGCTTGGCCAAGCGGGCCGACACAGATACGCAGTATTTT.

CDR3 in DNA: TGTGCCAGCAGCTTCTATTTGGGCCCAGATACGCAGTATTTT. Its translation is CASSFYLGPDTQYF. The chain carries TRBV7-2 and TRBJ2-3; D is ambiguous. Trimming cost V 3 bases and J 4 bases, with 11 bases left between them. This CDR3 region has 14 residues. Germline V gene sequence: CDR1 SGHTA, CDR2 FQGNSA.

The chain couples TRBV11-2 to TRBJ2-2, with TRBD2 matching over 7 bases. This CDR3 has 17 residues. Trimming removed 5 bases from V and 5 bases from J; junction bases left unmatched: 14. The germline V gene has CDR1 SGHAT and CDR2 FQNNGV. The CDR3 DNA reads TGTGCCAGCAGCCCATCAACTAGCGTCCCCCGGACCGGGGAGCTGTTTTTT. Translation gives CASSPSTSVPRTGELFF.